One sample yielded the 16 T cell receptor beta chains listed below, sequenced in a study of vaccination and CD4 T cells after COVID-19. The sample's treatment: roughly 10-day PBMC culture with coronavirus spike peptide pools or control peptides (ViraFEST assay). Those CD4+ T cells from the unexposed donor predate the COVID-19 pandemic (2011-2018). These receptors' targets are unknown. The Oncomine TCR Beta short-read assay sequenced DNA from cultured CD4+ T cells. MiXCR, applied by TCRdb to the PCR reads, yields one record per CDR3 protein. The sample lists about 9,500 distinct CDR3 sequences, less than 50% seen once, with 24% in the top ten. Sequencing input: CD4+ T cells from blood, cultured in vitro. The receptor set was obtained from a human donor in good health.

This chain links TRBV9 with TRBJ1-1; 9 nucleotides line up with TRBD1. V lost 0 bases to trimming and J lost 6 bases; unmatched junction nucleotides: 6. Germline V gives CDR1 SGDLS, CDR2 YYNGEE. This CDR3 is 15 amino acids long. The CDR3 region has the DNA TGTGCCAGCAGCGTAGGTGTGGGACAGGGCCCTGAAGCTTTCTTT. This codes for CASSVGVGQGPEAFF.

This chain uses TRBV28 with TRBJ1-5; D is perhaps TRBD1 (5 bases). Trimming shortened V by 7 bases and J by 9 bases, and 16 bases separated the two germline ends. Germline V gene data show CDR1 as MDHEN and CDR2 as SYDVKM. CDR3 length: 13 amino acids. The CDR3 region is CASTAGPPAPQHF. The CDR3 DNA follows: TGTGCCAGCACCGCGGGACCCCCGGCGCCCCAGCATTTT.

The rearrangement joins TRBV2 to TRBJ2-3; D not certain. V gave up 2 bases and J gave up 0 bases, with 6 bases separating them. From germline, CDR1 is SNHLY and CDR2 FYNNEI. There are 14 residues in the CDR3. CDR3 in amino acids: CASSESWSTDTQYF. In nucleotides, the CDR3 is TGTGCCAGCAGTGAAAGCTGGAGCACAGATACGCAGTATTTT.

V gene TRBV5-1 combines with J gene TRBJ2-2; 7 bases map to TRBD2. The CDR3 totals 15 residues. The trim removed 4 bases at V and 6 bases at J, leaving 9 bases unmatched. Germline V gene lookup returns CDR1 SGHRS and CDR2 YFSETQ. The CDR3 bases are TGCGCCAGCAGCCTGAGGACTAGTAGCGCCGGGGAGCTGTTTTTT. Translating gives CASSLRTSSAGELFF.

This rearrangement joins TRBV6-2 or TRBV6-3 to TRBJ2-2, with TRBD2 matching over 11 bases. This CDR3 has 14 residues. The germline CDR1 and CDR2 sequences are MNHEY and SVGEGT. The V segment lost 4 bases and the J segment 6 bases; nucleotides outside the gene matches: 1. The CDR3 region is CASSSGLAAGELFF. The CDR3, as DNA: TGTGCCAGCAGTTCGGGACTAGCGGCCGGGGAGCTGTTTTTT.

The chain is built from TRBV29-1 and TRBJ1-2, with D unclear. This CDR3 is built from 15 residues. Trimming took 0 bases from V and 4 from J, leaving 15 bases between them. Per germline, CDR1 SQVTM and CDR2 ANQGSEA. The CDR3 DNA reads TGCAGCGTTGAAGATCAAGGGCGCGACGGCTATGGCTACACCTTC. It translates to CSVEDQGRDGYGYTF.

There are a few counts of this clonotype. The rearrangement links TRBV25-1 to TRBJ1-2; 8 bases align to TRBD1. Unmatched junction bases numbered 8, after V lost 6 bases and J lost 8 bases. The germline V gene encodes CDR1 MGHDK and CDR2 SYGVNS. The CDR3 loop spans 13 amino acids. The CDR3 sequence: CASSLTGGKGYTF. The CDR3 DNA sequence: TGTGCCAGCAGCCTTACAGGGGGGAAAGGCTACACCTTC.

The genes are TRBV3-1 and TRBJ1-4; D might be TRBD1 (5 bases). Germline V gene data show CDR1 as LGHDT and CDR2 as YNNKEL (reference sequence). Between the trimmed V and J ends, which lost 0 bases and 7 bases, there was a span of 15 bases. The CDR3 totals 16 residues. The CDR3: CASSQDSAGRGEKLFF. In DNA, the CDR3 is TGTGCCAGCAGCCAAGACTCCGCGGGGCGCGGTGAAAAACTGTTTTTT.

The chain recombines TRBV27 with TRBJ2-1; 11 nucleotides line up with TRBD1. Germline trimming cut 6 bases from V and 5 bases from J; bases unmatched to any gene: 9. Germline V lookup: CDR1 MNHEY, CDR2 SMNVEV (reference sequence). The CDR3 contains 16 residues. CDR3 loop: CASRDRTGGFHNEQFF. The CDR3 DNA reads TGTGCCAGCAGAGACCGGACAGGGGGCTTCCACAATGAGCAGTTCTTC.

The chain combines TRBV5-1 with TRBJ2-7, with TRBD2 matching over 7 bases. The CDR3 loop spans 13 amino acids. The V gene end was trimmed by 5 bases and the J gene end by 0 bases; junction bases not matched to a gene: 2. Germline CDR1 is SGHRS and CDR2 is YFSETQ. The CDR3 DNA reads TGCGCCAGCAGTACTAGCGTCTCCTACGAGCAGTACTTC. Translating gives CASSTSVSYEQYF.

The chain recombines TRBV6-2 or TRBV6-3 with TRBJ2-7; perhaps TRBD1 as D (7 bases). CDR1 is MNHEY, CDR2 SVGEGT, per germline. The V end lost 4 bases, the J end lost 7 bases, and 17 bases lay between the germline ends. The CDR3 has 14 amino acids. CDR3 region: CASSSTGQEGEQYF. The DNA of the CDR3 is TGTGCCAGCAGTTCAACTGGACAGGAGGGGGAGCAGTACTTC.

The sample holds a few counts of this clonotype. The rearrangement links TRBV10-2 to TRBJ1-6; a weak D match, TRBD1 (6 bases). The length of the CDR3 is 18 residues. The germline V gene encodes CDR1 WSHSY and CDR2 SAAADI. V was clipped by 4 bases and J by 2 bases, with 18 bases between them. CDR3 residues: CASSGQTGRGPYNSPLHF. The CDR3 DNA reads TGCGCCAGCAGTGGGCAGACGGGACGGGGGCCCTATAATTCACCCCTCCACTTT.

The chain's CDR3 is CASRAPGLATGELFF. CDR3 nucleotide sequence: TGTGCCAGCAGAGCGCCGGGACTAGCGACCGGGGAGCTGTTTTTT. The chain recombines TRBV6-1 with TRBJ2-2; TRBD2 aligns across 10 bases. Germline assignment: CDR1 MNHNS and CDR2 SASEGT. The CDR3 length is 15 residues. The ends lost 6 bases at V and 5 bases at J; junction bases unmatched: 6.

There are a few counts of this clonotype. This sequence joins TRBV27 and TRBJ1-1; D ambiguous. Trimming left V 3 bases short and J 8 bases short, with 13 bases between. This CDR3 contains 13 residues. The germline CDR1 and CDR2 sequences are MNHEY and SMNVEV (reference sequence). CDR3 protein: CASSFRTGSEAFF. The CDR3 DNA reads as TGTGCCAGCAGTTTCAGGACGGGGAGCGAAGCTTTCTTT.

The DNA for the CDR3 is TGTGCCAGTAGTTCAAAAGTACTGGCGAACACCGGGGAGCTGTTTTTT. Translating gives CASSSKVLANTGELFF. The chain uses TRBV19 and TRBJ2-2, with D hard to call. Germline V gene data show CDR1 as LNHDA and CDR2 as SQIVND (reference sequence). Trimming removed 5 bases from V and 0 bases from J, with 13 bases in between. This CDR3 comprises 16 residues.

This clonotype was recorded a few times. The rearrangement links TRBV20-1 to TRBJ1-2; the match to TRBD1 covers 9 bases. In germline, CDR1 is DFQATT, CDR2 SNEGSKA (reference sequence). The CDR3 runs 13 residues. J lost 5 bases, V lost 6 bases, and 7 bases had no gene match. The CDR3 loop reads CSAPTGGGYGYTF. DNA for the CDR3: TGCAGTGCGCCAACAGGGGGCGGTTATGGCTACACCTTC.